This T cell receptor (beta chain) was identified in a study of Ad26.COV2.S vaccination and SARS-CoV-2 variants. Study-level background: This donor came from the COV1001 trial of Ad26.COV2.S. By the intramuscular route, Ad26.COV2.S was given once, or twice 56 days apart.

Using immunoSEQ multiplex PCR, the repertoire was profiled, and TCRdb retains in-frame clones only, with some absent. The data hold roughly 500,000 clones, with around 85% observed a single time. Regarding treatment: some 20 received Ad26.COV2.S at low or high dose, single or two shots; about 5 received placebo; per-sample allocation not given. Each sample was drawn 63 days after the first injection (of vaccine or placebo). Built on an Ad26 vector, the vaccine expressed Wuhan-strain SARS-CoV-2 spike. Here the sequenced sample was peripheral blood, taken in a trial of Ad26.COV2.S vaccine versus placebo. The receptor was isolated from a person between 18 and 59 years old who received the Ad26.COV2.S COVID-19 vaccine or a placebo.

DNA of the CDR3: TGTGCCAGCAGCCCCGACGGGAATCAGCCCCAGCATTTT. Amino acids: CASSPDGNQPQHF. The chain uses TRBV7-2 and TRBJ1-5, with no clear D. The germline V and J ends were trimmed by 5 bases and 4 bases, with 9 bases remaining between them. CDR3 length: 13 residues. Per germline, CDR1 SGHTA and CDR2 FQGNSA.